This TCR beta chain was obtained from a study of blood T cell repertoires in COVID-19. Study at large: From the United States, Italy and Spain came samples of acute and convalescent COVID-19. PBMCs, B-cell-depleted T cells, or T cells were the source of the cDNA or gDNA that made up the material.

The CDR3 extends over 13 amino acids. CDR1 and CDR2 from the germline V gene are SGHAT and FQNNGV. The germline V and J ends were trimmed by 5 bases and 5 bases, with 12 bases remaining between them. Source study methods: Nucleated cell number was recorded as an estimate derived from reference gene primer amplification. TCRdb's copy holds only in-frame clones and misses some; the assay was immunoSEQ multiplex PCR. Clonal size and the V and J genes are those of that table, whereas D and trimming came from the DNA. The top ten clones hold around 11% of a sample with 75,000 to 95,000 clones, under 90% of them seen once. This clone was detected a few times.

The TCR was taken from a woman in her 40s with active or convalescent COVID-19. The V and J genes are TRBV11-2 and TRBJ1-1, with a possible D match to TRBD1 (5 bases). Source material: peripheral blood. The CDR3 loop is CASSAWGGTEAFF. The CDR3 DNA sequence: TGTGCCAGCAGCGCCTGGGGGGGGACTGAAGCTTTCTTT.